These 27 T cell receptor beta chains originate from one sample sequenced in a study of OX40 agonist ivuxolimab in advanced cancers. The library relied on the immunoSEQ multiplex PCR assay. The clones in this table, taken by TCRdb from immuneACCESS, are in-frame only. Not every clone is retained; where verified, under half of the shortfall comes from an unresolved V gene, and the cause of the rest is unknown. In this sample the table shows 60,000 to 70,000 clones, around 80% of which occur a single time. The top ten constitute more than 5.5% of the sample. The specimen was CD4+ or CD8+ T cells sorted from blood, collected in a trial of the OX40 agonist ivuxolimab. Receptors were obtained from an adult with an advanced solid tumor such as melanoma, head and neck, liver or kidney cancer.

The chain couples TRBV13 to TRBJ2-5; perhaps D is TRBD1 or TRBD2 (6 bases each). Germline V CDR1 and CDR2: PRHDT, FYEKMQ (reference sequence). The CDR3 runs to 17 residues. Trimming took off 0 bases at V and 4 bases at J, with 18 bases between the two ends. Here the CDR3 reads CASSLGGANGRRETQYF. The DNA for the CDR3 is TGTGCCAGCAGCTTAGGGGGGGCTAACGGGAGAAGAGAGACCCAGTACTTC.

This clone was detected a few times. V and J are TRBV7-9 and TRBJ1-3; tentatively, D is TRBD1 (6 bases). Germline V gene sequence: CDR1 SEHNR, CDR2 FQNEAQ (reference sequence). Trimming cost V 3 bases and J 3 bases, with 9 bases left between them. The CDR3 consists of 14 residues. CDR3 coding DNA: TGTGCCAGCAGCTTGGGGACACTTGGAAACACCATATATTTT. Residues: CASSLGTLGNTIYF.

The chain carries TRBV30 and TRBJ1-2, with D possibly matching TRBD1 (5 bases). The V end was cut by 3 bases, the J end by 7 bases, with 12 bases between. The CDR3 loop spans 12 amino acids. The germline gives CDR1 GTSNPN, CDR2 SVGIG (reference sequence). Here the CDR3 reads CAWSRGTTGYTF. The CDR3 nucleotides read TGTGCCTGGAGCCGAGGGACCACTGGCTACACCTTC.

The chain combines TRBV27 with TRBJ1-2; the match to TRBD1 covers 11 bases. Losses at the gene ends were 3 bases for V and 6 bases for J; bases not matched to a gene: 6. The germline gives CDR1 MNHEY, CDR2 SMNVEV (reference sequence). This CDR3 has 15 amino acids. CDR3 nucleotides: TGTGCCAGCAGTTTCGGACAGGGGGCTTGGGATGGCTACACCTTC. Protein sequence: CASSFGQGAWDGYTF.

This clone was observed a handful of times. The gene calls are TRBV19 and TRBJ1-5, with D unresolved. The CDR3 is made up of 15 amino acids. V gave up 5 bases and J gave up 4 bases, with 15 bases separating them. The germline V gene encodes CDR1 LNHDA and CDR2 SQIVND (reference sequence). This CDR3 reads CASSGAGVGNQPQHF. The CDR3 DNA is TGTGCCAGTAGTGGAGCCGGGGTGGGTAATCAGCCCCAGCATTTT.

This clone was observed a few times. This chain links TRBV6-9 with TRBJ2-7, with 11 nucleotides matching TRBD2. The CDR3 sequence is 16 residues long. With V trimmed by 0 bases and J by 6 bases, 7 bases remained unmatched. Looked up from germline, CDR1 is MNHGY and CDR2 is SVAAGI. In DNA, the CDR3 is TGTGCCAGCAGTTATTCGACACTAGCGGGAGTTTGCGAGCAGTACTTC. Protein product: CASSYSTLAGVCEQYF.

This clone was detected once. This rearrangement joins TRBV13 to TRBJ1-6, with D unresolved. The CDR3 consists of 12 residues. Germline CDR1 PRHDT, CDR2 FYEKMQ (reference sequence). V was trimmed by 6 bases and J by 7 bases, leaving 7 bases between them. This CDR3 is CASSSVNSPLHF. The CDR3 DNA reads TGTGCCAGCAGTTCAGTGAATTCACCCCTCCACTTT.

CDR3 bases: TGTGCCAGCAGCGGTAACAGGGGGCGTGAGCAGTTCTTC. Translated, it gives CASSGNRGREQFF. The J gene is TRBJ2-1, the V gene TRBV13; 9 bases map to TRBD1. After removal of 5 bases from V and 9 bases from J, the junction contained 5 bases not matched to a gene. CDR3 length equals 13 residues. Per germline, CDR1 PRHDT and CDR2 FYEKMQ (reference sequence).

This clone came up once. J is TRBJ2-5 and V is TRBV27; TRBD1 might be the D (5 bases). Trimming stripped 4 bases from V and 1 base from J, with 7 bases between. CDR3 length equals 13 residues. Germline lookup yields CDR1 MNHEY and CDR2 SMNVEV (reference sequence). The CDR3 here is CASSYGAQETQYF. As DNA, the CDR3 is TGTGCCAGCAGTTATGGGGCCCAAGAGACCCAGTACTTC.

The chain has TRBV6-1 and TRBJ2-7; 7 bases line up with TRBD2. CDR3 length equals 14 residues. Germline V lookup: CDR1 MNHNS, CDR2 SASEGT. V was pared by 2 bases and J by 5 bases, with 6 bases of the junction left unmatched. The CDR3 region is CASSERGGGDEQYF. The CDR3 nucleotides read TGTGCCAGCAGTGAAAGGGGTGGGGGGGACGAGCAGTACTTC.

This chain links TRBV6-4 with TRBJ2-1, with 8 bases identical to TRBD2. The CDR3 length is 16 residues. The V gene's germline CDR1 is MRHNA and CDR2 SNTAGT. Trimming took 0 bases from V and 3 from J; bases not matched to a gene: 4. CDR3 in DNA: TGTGCCAGCAGTGACTCCGGGGGGGGGAACTACAATGAGCAGTTCTTC. This translates into CASSDSGGGNYNEQFF.

The sample holds a few counts of this clone. This chain joins TRBV4-2 and TRBJ1-5; 10 bases map to TRBD1. The V gene's germline CDR1 is LGHNA and CDR2 YNFKEQ. The V gene end was trimmed by 0 bases and the J gene end by 4 bases; junction bases not matched to a gene: 3. This CDR3 spans 16 amino acids. The CDR3 is CASSQEWTGGNQPQHF. The DNA for the CDR3 is TGTGCCAGCAGCCAAGAATGGACAGGGGGAAATCAGCCCCAGCATTTT.

The chain is built from TRBV14 and TRBJ2-3; 9 bases fit TRBD2. Germline V gene data show CDR1 as SGHDN and CDR2 as FVKESK. J lost 4 bases, V lost 4 bases, and 9 bases had no gene match. The CDR3 loop spans 16 amino acids. The CDR3: CASSPGTSPLSDTQYF. In nucleotides, the CDR3 is TGTGCCAGCAGCCCTGGGACTAGCCCCTTGTCAGATACGCAGTATTTT.

The V gene is TRBV7-8, the J gene TRBJ2-1, with D possibly being TRBD2 (7 bases). The CDR3 loop spans 21 amino acids. Trimming took off 1 base at V and 0 bases at J, with 25 bases between the two ends. Germline loops: CDR1 SGHVS, CDR2 FQNEAQ. CDR3: CASSLGSLARLRGSSYNEQFF. The CDR3 nucleotides are TGTGCCAGCAGCTTAGGGTCACTAGCGCGTCTGAGGGGGAGCTCCTACAATGAGCAGTTCTTC.

This chain links TRBV7-2 with TRBJ2-5, with 11 bases fitting TRBD2. V lost 1 base and J lost 0; bases outside the gene matches: 4. CDR1 and CDR2 from the germline V gene are SGHTA and FQGNSA. The CDR3 runs 17 residues. The CDR3 DNA reads as TGTGCCAGCAGCTTAGGACTAGCGGGGCCTTACCAAGAGACCCAGTACTTC. Its protein product is CASSLGLAGPYQETQYF.

The chain uses TRBV18 and TRBJ1-4, with D unclear. Germline V gives CDR1 KGHSH, CDR2 LQKENI. The CDR3 is made up of 16 amino acids. The V end was cut by 5 bases, the J end by 0 bases, with 13 bases between. The DNA of the CDR3 is TGTGCCAGCTCAGCAGCGGGTATAGCAACTAATGAAAAACTGTTTTTT. It translates to CASSAAGIATNEKLFF.

The chain uses TRBV4-1 and TRBJ1-2; the D is unclear. This CDR3 is 19 amino acids long. Trimming took off 4 bases at V and 1 base at J, with 25 bases between the two ends. Germline-derived CDR1 and CDR2 are MGHRA and YSYEKL. The DNA of the CDR3 is TGCGCCAGCAGCCTAACGTCAAGCTTGATGGGAGGACTTAACTATGGCTACACCTTC. Translated, it gives CASSLTSSLMGGLNYGYTF.

The rearrangement uses TRBV7-9 and TRBJ1-5; D remains unclear. The CDR3 loop spans 15 amino acids. Between the trimmed V and J ends, which lost 1 base and 4 bases, there was a span of 11 bases. The V gene's germline CDR1 is SEHNR and CDR2 FQNEAQ (reference sequence). This CDR3 reads CASSLERVANQPQHF. DNA for the CDR3: TGTGCCAGCAGCTTAGAGAGGGTAGCAAATCAGCCCCAGCATTTT.

V usage is TRBV11-2 and J usage is TRBJ2-1; 11 nucleotides line up with TRBD1. Germline V gene lookup returns CDR1 SGHAT and CDR2 FQNNGV. This CDR3 has 15 amino acids. Trimming removed 5 bases from V and 7 bases from J; junction bases left unmatched: 7. CDR3 sequence: CASSPRDRGGNEQFF. The CDR3 DNA sequence: TGTGCCAGCAGCCCACGGGACAGGGGGGGGAATGAGCAGTTCTTC.

This sequence joins TRBV5-8 and TRBJ2-1, with 11 bases matching TRBD1. The germline V gene encodes CDR1 SGHTS and CDR2 YDEGEE. Losses at the gene ends were 7 bases for V and 2 bases for J; bases not matched to a gene: 2. This CDR3 contains 14 residues. This chain's CDR3 is CASGQGAPYNEQFF. The CDR3 nucleotides read TGTGCCAGCGGACAGGGGGCGCCCTACAATGAGCAGTTCTTC.

The table lists this clone with a few counts. The chain recombines TRBV4-1 with TRBJ2-2, with 13 positions matching TRBD2. CDR3 length equals 18 residues. Trimming took 1 base from V and 4 from J; bases not matched to a gene: 6. Germline values: CDR1 MGHRA, CDR2 YSYEKL. CDR3 amino acids: CASSQGGLAGVGTGELFF. The CDR3 DNA sequence: TGCGCCAGCAGCCAAGGAGGACTAGCGGGAGTCGGCACCGGGGAGCTGTTTTTT.

This chain uses TRBV6-5 with TRBJ1-2; the D gene is possibly TRBD1 (5 bases). CDR1 is MNHEY, CDR2 SVGAGI, per germline. The germline V and J ends were trimmed by 7 bases and 3 bases, with 12 bases remaining between them. The CDR3 has 13 residues. CDR3 DNA sequence: TGTGCCAGCACCATGGGGACGGACTATGGCTACACCTTC. Translating it yields CASTMGTDYGYTF.

The J gene is TRBJ2-5, the V gene TRBV5-1; D is perhaps TRBD1 (6 bases). The J call may be incorrect, as the DNA end agrees better with TRBJ2-7. Germline loops: CDR1 SGHRS, CDR2 YFSETQ. This CDR3 is built from 13 residues. In DNA, the CDR3 is TGCGCCAGCAGCCGGGGACACTCCTACGAGCAGTACTTC. This sequence encodes CASSRGHSYEQYF.

This sequence joins TRBV19 and TRBJ2-2; TRBD1 matches 7 bases. CDR1 LNHDA and CDR2 SQIVND come from the germline V gene (reference sequence). This CDR3 has 14 amino acids. The V segment lost 6 bases and the J segment 0 bases; nucleotides outside the gene matches: 1. The CDR3 DNA reads as TGTGCCAGTAGGGACAGGCCGAACACCGGGGAGCTGTTTTTT. Its translation: CASRDRPNTGELFF.

This chain joins TRBV28 and TRBJ1-5, with TRBD1 identical over 9 bases. Germline CDR1 reads MDHEN; CDR2 reads SYDVKM. V lost 6 bases and J lost 0; bases outside the gene matches: 3. This CDR3 spans 15 amino acids. For the CDR3, the DNA is TGTGCCAGCAGAGGGGACAGGGTTAGCAATCAGCCCCAGCATTTT. It codes for CASRGDRVSNQPQHF.

The rearrangement uses TRBV5-1 and TRBJ1-5; TRBD1 might be the D (5 bases). Deletions cut 0 bases from V and 5 bases from J, with 15 bases between. Germline V CDR1 and CDR2: SGHRS, YFSETQ. The CDR3 consists of 16 residues. Here the CDR3 reads CASSLGTGTGDQPQHF. The CDR3 coding sequence is TGCGCCAGCAGCTTGGGGACGGGGACGGGTGATCAGCCCCAGCATTTT.

This clone came up once. In DNA, the CDR3 is TGTGCCAGCAGTGAGACAGGGGTTTATCAGCCCCAGCATTTT. Translating it yields CASSETGVYQPQHF. This chain uses TRBV25-1 with TRBJ1-5, with 8 positions matching TRBD1. Germline CDR1 reads MGHDK; CDR2 reads SYGVNS. Unmatched junction bases numbered 3, after V lost 3 bases and J lost 5 bases. The length of the CDR3 is 14 residues.